These 5 T cell receptor beta chains were all obtained from the same sample, sequenced in a study of shared clonotypes between healthy human individuals. Measured with immunoSEQ multiplex PCR; TCRdb has only the in-frame clones, and not every one. The table shows fewer than 1.8 million clones, with around 98.5% occurring only once. The material sequenced was naive CD4+ T cells sorted from blood. Indicated subset: CD45RA+ positively selected. Receptor source: a man aged 25 to 40 in good health.

The chain recombines TRBV6-1 with TRBJ2-7; no reliable D call. The length of the CDR3 is 13 residues. Looked up from germline, CDR1 is MNHNS and CDR2 is SASEGT. V gave up 2 bases and J gave up 1 base, with 6 bases separating them. The CDR3, as DNA: TGTGCCAGCAGTGAAAGGAGATCCTACGAGCAGTACTTC. Its translation is CASSERRSYEQYF.

The chain recombines TRBV29-1 with TRBJ2-7, with D perhaps TRBD1 (5 bases). The ends were cut back, 7 bases at V and 0 bases at J, with 13 bases in the middle. The germline CDR1 and CDR2 sequences are SQVTM and ANQGSEA. This CDR3 is 13 amino acids long. CDR3 coding DNA: TGCAGCGCAAGCCCGGACACCTCCTACGAGCAGTACTTC. This codes for CSASPDTSYEQYF.

The chain is built from TRBV29-1 and TRBJ1-2, with a tentative D call TRBD1 (6 bases). The germline V gene has CDR1 SQVTM and CDR2 ANQGSEA. CDR3 length equals 11 residues. V lost 5 bases to trimming and J lost 4 bases, with 8 bases between them. The CDR3 protein is CSVKGGYGYTF. CDR3 in DNA: TGCAGCGTTAAGGGGGGCTATGGCTACACCTTC.

The rearrangement joins TRBV2 to TRBJ1-2; D perhaps matches TRBD1 (5 bases). Germline-derived CDR1 and CDR2 are SNHLY and FYNNEI. The CDR3 is 13 amino acids. Trimming left V 3 bases short and J 8 bases short, with 13 bases between. CDR3 sequence (DNA): TGTGCCAGCAGTGAGTCAGGGAACGGAGGCTACACCTTC. Its protein product is CASSESGNGGYTF.

The rearrangement links TRBV7-2 to TRBJ2-3, with TRBD2 matching 9 bases. Germline V gives CDR1 SGHTA, CDR2 FQGNSA. Unmatched junction bases numbered 5, after V lost 2 bases and J lost 2 bases. The CDR3 is 16 residues long. CDR3 DNA sequence: TGTGCCAGCAGCTTAATCCTAGCGGGGAACACAGATACGCAGTATTTT. Protein sequence: CASSLILAGNTDTQYF.